This T cell receptor (beta chain) was sequenced in a study of response to subunit inactivated influenza vaccine. In TCRdb, the RT-PCR reads were re-called with MiXCR into one record per CDR3 protein. Of roughly 650,000 distinct CDR3 sequences listed, approximately 14% are singletons. This clonotype was seen more than once but under ten times. This CDR3 has 14 amino acids. CDR1 is SGHTA, CDR2 FQGNSA, per germline. The V and J ends lost 2 bases and 8 bases respectively, with 12 bases between them. The TCR comes from a man aged 50 to 60 who received an inactivated influenza vaccine. The rearrangement joins TRBV7-2 to TRBJ2-2; D call uncertain. The sample was PBMCs from blood, taken about 13 days after vaccination. The CDR3 is CASSLNFVSGELFF. CDR3 DNA sequence: TGTGCCAGCAGCTTAAATTTCGTTTCAGGGGAGCTGTTTTTT.